These T cell receptor beta chains were read from a single sample in a study of blood T cell repertoires in COVID-19. TCRdb's copy holds only in-frame clones and misses some; the assay was immunoSEQ multiplex PCR. The sample yields about 120,000 clones, less than 85% seen once. Sequencing input: peripheral blood. These receptor sequences come from a man aged 30 to 39 with acute or convalescent COVID-19. The CDR3 runs from the conserved cysteine through the conserved F or W. A D gene is named only where the DNA matches it firmly. Clone sizes are given selectively: once, few, many, or a class where the clone is expanded.

TGTGCCAGCAGTTTCGGAACAGGGTCCTCTGGGGCCAACGTCCTGACTTTC CASSFGTGSSGANVLTF TRBJ2-6 - TRBV3-1/TRBV3-2 -
TGTGCCAGCAGTCCCGCTAGCGGGGCCAACCATTACAATGAGCAGTTCTTC CASSPASGANHYNEQFF TRBJ2-1 - TRBV27 TRBD2
TGCAGTGCTCGGATCGGGTATGGCTACACCTTC CSARIGYGYTF TRBJ1-2 once TRBV20-1 -
TGTGCCAGTAGTATATCTCCCGGACAGGGTAAGGTGTATGGCTACACCTTC CASSISPGQGKVYGYTF TRBJ1-2 - TRBV19 TRBD1
TGCGCCAGCAGCCCGGGACGGACTAGCGGGGGGACAATGGGAGAGACCCAGTACTTC CASSPGRTSGGTMGETQYF TRBJ2-5 - TRBV5-1 TRBD2
TGTGCCACCAGCAGGTACAGGGGGAGTAACTATGGCTACACCTTC CATSRYRGSNYGYTF TRBJ1-2 - TRBV15 TRBD1
TGTGCCAGCAGTCAAGGAACCCGTTTCGGGGAAAAACTGTTTTTT CASSQGTRFGEKLFF TRBJ1-4 - TRBV11-2 -
TGTGCCAGCAGCCAAGATGATGCAGGGAATGGCTACACCTTC CASSQDDAGNGYTF TRBJ1-2 - TRBV14 -
TGCGCCAGCAGCTTGGGAGACACCTCCTACAATGAGCAGTTCTTC CASSLGDTSYNEQFF TRBJ2-1 - TRBV5-1 -
TGTGCCAGCAGCTTAGGCGGAGGGAACGATGAGCAGTTCTTC CASSLGGGNDEQFF TRBJ2-1 - TRBV7-2 -
TGTGCCAGCAGCCACGCCCCGGGTTTTGCCGGGGAGCTGTTTTTT CASSHAPGFAGELFF TRBJ2-2 - TRBV7-9 -
TGTGCCAGCAGCAAACTCCCGCCCCGGGAGGGGACCACCGGGGAGCTGTTTTTT CASSKLPPREGTTGELFF TRBJ2-2 - TRBV21-1 -
TGTGCCAGCAGTTGGAGTACCTCCTACGAGCAGTACTTC CASSWSTSYEQYF TRBJ2-7 - TRBV27 -
TGTGCCAGCAGCCAAGAGGCAGGGCCGAGCGAAGCTTTCTTT CASSQEAGPSEAFF TRBJ1-1 - TRBV3-1/TRBV3-2 -
TGTGCCAGCAGCGCGTCCGGGAGAAGCGATCAGCCCCAGCATTTT CASSASGRSDQPQHF TRBJ1-5 - TRBV9 -
TGTGCCAGCAGCCAAATAGGGGGCAGGGGGTCGGAGACCCAGTACTTC CASSQIGGRGSETQYF TRBJ2-5 - TRBV9 TRBD1
TGTGCCAGCAGGGATAGAACAGAGATGAACACTGAAGCTTTCTTT CASRDRTEMNTEAFF TRBJ1-1 - TRBV6-5 -
TGTGCCAGCAGTTTTCAGGTGCACTATGGCTACACCTTC CASSFQVHYGYTF TRBJ1-2 few TRBV27 -
TGTGCCAGCAGTGAAGACCCCGACAGGACTGAAGCTTTCTTT CASSEDPDRTEAFF TRBJ1-1 - TRBV6-1 -
TGTGCCAGCAGCCAAGGGCACGGGGTCCTGGGCTACACCTTC CASSQGHGVLGYTF TRBJ1-2 - TRBV14 -
TGTGCCAGCAGTAAAGCCGGGACTAGCGGCTACAATGAGCAGTTCTTC CASSKAGTSGYNEQFF TRBJ2-1 - TRBV6-4 TRBD2
TGTGCTAGTGCCCCGGACAGGGAGTACACCGGGGAGCTGTTTTTT CASAPDREYTGELFF TRBJ2-2 - TRBV12-5 TRBD1
TGTGCCAGCAGTTTTGGTAGGGGGCGATTGGTTTATTCACCCCTCCACTTT CASSFGRGRLVYSPLHF TRBJ1-6 - TRBV28 TRBD1
TGTGCCAGCAGTCCAACAGGGAGGGGGACTGAAGCTTTCTTT CASSPTGRGTEAFF TRBJ1-1 - TRBV5-4 -
TGCGCCAGCAGCCCAGGACAGGCCACTGAAGCTTTCTTT CASSPGQATEAFF TRBJ1-1 - TRBV5-1 TRBD1
TGTGCCAGCAGTTTATCAGTCGGGGGTAGCGAGCAGTACTTC CASSLSVGGSEQYF TRBJ2-7 - TRBV27 -
TGTGCCAGCAGGACAGCCGATAATTCACCCCTCCACTTT CASRTADNSPLHF TRBJ1-6 - TRBV10-3 -
TGTGCCAGCAGCTTAGTGTCGGGAAACTATGGCTACACCTTC CASSLVSGNYGYTF TRBJ1-2 once TRBV7-8 -
TGTGCCAGCAGCCAACTCGACAGCGGGGGCTACAATGAGCAGTTCTTC CASSQLDSGGYNEQFF TRBJ2-1 - TRBV3-1/TRBV3-2 TRBD2
TGTGCCAGCAGCTTAGCAGGGACAGGGGACACTGAAGCTTTCTTT CASSLAGTGDTEAFF TRBJ1-1 - TRBV11-2 TRBD1
TGCAGCCTCAGGGAGGCAGACTATGGCTACACCTTC CSLREADYGYTF TRBJ1-2 - TRBV29-1 -
TGCGCCAGCAGCCGTCAAGTGGGGGCGGGAGAGACCCAGTACTTC CASSRQVGAGETQYF TRBJ2-5 - TRBV5-1 -
TGTGCCAGCAGTGATCGCGGGGGACCTTACGAGCAGTACTTC CASSDRGGPYEQYF TRBJ2-7 few TRBV2 TRBD2
TGTGCCAGCAGCGCATCCTCAGGGGGCGCAAGCTATGGCTACACCTTC CASSASSGGASYGYTF TRBJ1-2 - TRBV9 TRBD1
TGTGCCAGCAGCTGGGGGGATCAGCCCCAGCATTTT CASSWGDQPQHF TRBJ1-5 - TRBV5-5 -
TGTGCCAGCAGTCACAGACTAGCGGCTAGCACAGATACGCAGTATTTT CASSHRLAASTDTQYF TRBJ2-3 - TRBV5-4 TRBD2
TGTGCCTGGAGAGGGAGGGGCGATGAGCAGTTCTTC CAWRGRGDEQFF TRBJ2-1 - TRBV30 TRBD2
TGTGCCAGCAGCGTAGAGGGGACACCCTGGCATGGCTACACCTTC CASSVEGTPWHGYTF TRBJ1-2 few TRBV9 -